What follows describes a single TCR beta chain. With V trimmed by 5 bases and J by 6 bases, 21 bases remained unmatched. Germline V lookup: CDR1 ENHRY, CDR2 SYGVKD. The CDR3 sequence is 18 residues long. Methods used by the authors: Amplified reference gene primers provided the basis for estimating nucleated cell counts. Clones were read by immunoSEQ multiplex PCR, and TCRdb kept only the in-frame ones, dropping some. The V and J calls and clone size were taken over from that table, and D and trimming were inferred from the DNA. The table records approximately 43,000 clones, approximately 85% of them present only once. The record originates from a study of blood T cell repertoires in COVID-19. Turning to the study itself: The United States, Italy and Spain provided the acute and convalescent COVID-19 samples. The analysed material was cDNA or gDNA that came from T cells, B-cell-depleted T cells, or PBMCs.

This chain joins TRBV10-3 and TRBJ1-2; TRBD1 agrees at 7 bases. The sample comprised peripheral blood. The TCR was taken from a man in his forties or fifties with active or convalescent COVID-19. The CDR3, as DNA: TGTGCCATCAGTTCCCCGGGGGGGACAGCAATGCGCCCCAATGGCTACACCTTC. Translation: CAISSPGGTAMRPNGYTF.